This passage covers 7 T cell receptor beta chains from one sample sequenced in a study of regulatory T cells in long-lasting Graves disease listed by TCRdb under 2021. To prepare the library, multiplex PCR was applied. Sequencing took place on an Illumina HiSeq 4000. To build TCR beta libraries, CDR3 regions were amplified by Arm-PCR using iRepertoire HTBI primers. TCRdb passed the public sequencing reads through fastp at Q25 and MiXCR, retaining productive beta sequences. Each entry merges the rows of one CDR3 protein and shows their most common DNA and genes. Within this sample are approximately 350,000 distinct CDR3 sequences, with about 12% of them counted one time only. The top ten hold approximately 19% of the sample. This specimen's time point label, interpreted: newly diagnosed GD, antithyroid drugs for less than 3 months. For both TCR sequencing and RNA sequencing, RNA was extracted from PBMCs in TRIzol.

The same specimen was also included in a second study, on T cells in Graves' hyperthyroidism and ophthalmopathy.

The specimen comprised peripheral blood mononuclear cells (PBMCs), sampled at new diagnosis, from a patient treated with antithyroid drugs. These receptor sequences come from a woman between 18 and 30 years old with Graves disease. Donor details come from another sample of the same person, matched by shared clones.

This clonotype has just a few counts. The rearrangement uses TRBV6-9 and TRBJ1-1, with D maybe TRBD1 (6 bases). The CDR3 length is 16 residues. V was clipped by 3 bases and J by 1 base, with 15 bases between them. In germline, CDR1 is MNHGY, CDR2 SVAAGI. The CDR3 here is CASSYEKGGGNTEAFF. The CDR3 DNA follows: TGTGCCAGCAGTTACGAGAAGGGGGGTGGGAACACTGAAGCTTTCTTT.

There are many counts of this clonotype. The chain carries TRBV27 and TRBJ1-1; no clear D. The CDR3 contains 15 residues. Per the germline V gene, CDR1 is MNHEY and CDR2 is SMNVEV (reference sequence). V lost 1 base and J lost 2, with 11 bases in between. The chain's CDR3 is CASSLLRGANTEAFF. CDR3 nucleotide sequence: TGTGCCAGCAGTTTATTGCGAGGAGCAAACACTGAAGCTTTCTTT.

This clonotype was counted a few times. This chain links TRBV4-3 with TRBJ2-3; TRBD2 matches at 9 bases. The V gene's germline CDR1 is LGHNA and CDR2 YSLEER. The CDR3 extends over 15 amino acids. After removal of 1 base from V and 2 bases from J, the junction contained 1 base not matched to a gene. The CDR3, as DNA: TGCGCCAGCAGCCAAGGGACTAGCGACACAGATACGCAGTATTTT. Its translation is CASSQGTSDTDTQYF.

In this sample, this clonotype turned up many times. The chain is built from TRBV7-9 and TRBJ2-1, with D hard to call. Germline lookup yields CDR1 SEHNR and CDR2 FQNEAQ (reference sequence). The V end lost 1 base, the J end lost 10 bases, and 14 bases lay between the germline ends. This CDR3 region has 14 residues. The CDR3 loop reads CASSLGFTSEEQFF. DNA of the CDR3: TGTGCCAGCAGCTTAGGCTTTACCTCAGAGGAGCAGTTCTTC.

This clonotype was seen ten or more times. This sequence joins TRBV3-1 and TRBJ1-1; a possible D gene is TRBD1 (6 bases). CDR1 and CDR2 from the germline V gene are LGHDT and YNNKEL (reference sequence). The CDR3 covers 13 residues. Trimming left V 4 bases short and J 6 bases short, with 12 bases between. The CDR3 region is CASSPQGRAEAFF. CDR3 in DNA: TGTGCCAGCAGCCCGCAGGGGAGGGCTGAAGCTTTCTTT.

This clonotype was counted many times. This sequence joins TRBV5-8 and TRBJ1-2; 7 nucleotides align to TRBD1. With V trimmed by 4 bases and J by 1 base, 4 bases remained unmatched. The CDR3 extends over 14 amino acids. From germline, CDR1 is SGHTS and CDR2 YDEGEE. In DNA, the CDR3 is TGTGCCAGCAGCCCGAGGGGGCTTAACTATGGCTACACCTTC. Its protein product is CASSPRGLNYGYTF.

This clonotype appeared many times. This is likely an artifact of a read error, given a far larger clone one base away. In DNA form, the CDR3 reads TGTGCCAGCAGCTTACGCACAGATACGCAGTATTTT. Translated, it gives CASSLRTDTQYF. This sequence joins TRBV7-3 and TRBJ2-3; D is ambiguous. V shed 2 bases and J shed 1 base, with 1 base lying between them. There are 12 residues in the CDR3. CDR1 SGHTA and CDR2 FQGTGA come from the germline V gene.